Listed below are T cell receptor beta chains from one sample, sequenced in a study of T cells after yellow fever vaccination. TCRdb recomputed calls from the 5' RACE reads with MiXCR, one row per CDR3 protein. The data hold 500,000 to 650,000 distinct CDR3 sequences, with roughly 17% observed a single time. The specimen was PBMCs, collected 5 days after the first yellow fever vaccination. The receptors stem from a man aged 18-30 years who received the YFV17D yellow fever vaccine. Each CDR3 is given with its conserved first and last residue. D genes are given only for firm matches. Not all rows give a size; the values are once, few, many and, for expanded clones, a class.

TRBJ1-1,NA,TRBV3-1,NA,TGTGCCAGCAGCCATCGGTCTGAAGCTTTCTTT,CASSHRSEAFF
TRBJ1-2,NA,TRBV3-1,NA,TGTGCCAGCAGCCAAGTAGACCATGGCTACACCTTC,CASSQVDHGYTF
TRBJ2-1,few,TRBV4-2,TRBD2,TGTGCCAGCAGTCGACGGGGGGACAATGAGCAGTTCTTC,CASSRRGDNEQFF
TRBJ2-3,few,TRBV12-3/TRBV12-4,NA,TGTGCCAGCAGTTCGGTGGGGCGTTCCCTACGCACAGATACGCAGTATTTT,CASSSVGRSLRTDTQYF
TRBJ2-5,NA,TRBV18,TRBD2,TGTGCCAGCTCACCTTTCGGTCAGCGGGGGCAAGAGACCCAGTACTTC,CASSPFGQRGQETQYF
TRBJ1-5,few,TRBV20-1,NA,TGCAGTGCTAGTTGGACCAATCAGCCCCAGCATTTT,CSASWTNQPQHF
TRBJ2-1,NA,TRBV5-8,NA,TGTGCCAGCAGCTTAATCAGGGACTTGTACAATGAGCAGTTCTTC,CASSLIRDLYNEQFF
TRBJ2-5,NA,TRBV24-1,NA,TGTGCCACCAGTGATAACCGGGGGAAAGAGACCCAGTACTTC,CATSDNRGKETQYF
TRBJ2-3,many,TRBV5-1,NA,TGCGCCAGCAGCTACTCCCCCTCTAGCACAGATACGCAGTATTTT,CASSYSPSSTDTQYF
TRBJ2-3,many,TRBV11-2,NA,TGTGCCAGCAGCTTAGGGTTGGTGGATACGCAGTATTTT,CASSLGLVDTQYF
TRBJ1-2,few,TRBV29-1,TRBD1,TGCAGCGGAGGAGAGGGGGCTTCGGATGGCTACACCTTC,CSGGEGASDGYTF
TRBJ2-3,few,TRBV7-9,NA,TGTGCCAGCAGCCCGTGGGGCTTAACAGATACGCAGTATTTT,CASSPWGLTDTQYF